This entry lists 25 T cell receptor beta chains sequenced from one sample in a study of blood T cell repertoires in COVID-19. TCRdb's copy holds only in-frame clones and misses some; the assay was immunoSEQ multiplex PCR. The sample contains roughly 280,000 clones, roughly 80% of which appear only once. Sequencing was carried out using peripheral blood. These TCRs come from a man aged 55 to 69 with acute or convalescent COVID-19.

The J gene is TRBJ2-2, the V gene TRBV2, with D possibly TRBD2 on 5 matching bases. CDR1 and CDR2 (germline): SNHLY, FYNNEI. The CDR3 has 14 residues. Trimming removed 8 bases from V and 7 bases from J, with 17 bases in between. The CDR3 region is CASGLQRAVGELFF. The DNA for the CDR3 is TGTGCCAGCGGGCTACAGAGGGCTGTCGGGGAGCTGTTTTTT.

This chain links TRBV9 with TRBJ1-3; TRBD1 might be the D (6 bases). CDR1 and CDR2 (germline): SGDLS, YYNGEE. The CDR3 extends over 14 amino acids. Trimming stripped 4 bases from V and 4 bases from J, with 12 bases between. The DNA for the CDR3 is TGTGCCAGCAGCCTGCCGGGACAAGGAAACACCATATATTTT. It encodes CASSLPGQGNTIYF.

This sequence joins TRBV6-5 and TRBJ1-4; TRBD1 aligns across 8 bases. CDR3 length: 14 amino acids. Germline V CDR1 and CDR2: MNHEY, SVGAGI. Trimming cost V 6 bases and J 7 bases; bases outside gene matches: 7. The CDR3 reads CASREQGAGEKLFF. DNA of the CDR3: TGTGCCAGCAGAGAGCAGGGGGCGGGTGAAAAACTGTTTTTT.

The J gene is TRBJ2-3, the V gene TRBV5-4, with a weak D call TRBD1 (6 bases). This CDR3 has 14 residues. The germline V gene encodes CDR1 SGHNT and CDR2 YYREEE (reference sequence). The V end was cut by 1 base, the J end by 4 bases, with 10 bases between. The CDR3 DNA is TGTGCCAGCAGCTTGCCAGGGGCGTCAGATACGCAGTATTTT. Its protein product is CASSLPGASDTQYF.

This chain's CDR3 is CASSPRPVPGTGELFF. In DNA, the CDR3 is TGTGCCAGCTCACCACGCCCGGTACCGGGCACCGGGGAGCTGTTTTTT. The gene calls are TRBV18 and TRBJ2-2; D unresolved. The germline gives CDR1 KGHSH, CDR2 LQKENI. The V end was cut by 1 base, the J end by 4 bases, with 13 bases between. The CDR3 has 16 amino acids.

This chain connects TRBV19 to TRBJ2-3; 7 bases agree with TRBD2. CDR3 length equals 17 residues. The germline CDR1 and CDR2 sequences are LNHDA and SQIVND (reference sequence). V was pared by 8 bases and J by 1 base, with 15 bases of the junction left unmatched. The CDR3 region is CASVSSAGVRGTDTQYF. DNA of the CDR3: TGTGCCAGTGTGAGTTCGGCGGGAGTTCGGGGCACAGATACGCAGTATTTT.

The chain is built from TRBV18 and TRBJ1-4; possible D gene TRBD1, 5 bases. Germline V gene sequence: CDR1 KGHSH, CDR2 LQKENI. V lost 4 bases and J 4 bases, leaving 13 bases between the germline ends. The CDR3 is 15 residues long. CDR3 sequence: CASSQNQGLNEKLFF. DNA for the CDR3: TGTGCCAGCTCACAAAACCAGGGTCTTAATGAAAAACTGTTTTTT.

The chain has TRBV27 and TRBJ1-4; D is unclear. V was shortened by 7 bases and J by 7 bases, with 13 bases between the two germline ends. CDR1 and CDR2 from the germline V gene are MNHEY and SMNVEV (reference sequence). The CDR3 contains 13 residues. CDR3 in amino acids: CASTTGVGEKLFF. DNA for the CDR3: TGTGCCAGCACCACTGGAGTGGGTGAAAAACTGTTTTTT. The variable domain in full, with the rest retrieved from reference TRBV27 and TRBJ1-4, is EAQVTQNPRYLITVTGKKLTVTCSQNMNHEYMSWYRQDPGLGLRQIYYSMNVEVTDKGDVPEGYKVSRKEKRNFPLILESPSPNQTSLYFCASTTGVGEKLFFGSGTQLSVL.

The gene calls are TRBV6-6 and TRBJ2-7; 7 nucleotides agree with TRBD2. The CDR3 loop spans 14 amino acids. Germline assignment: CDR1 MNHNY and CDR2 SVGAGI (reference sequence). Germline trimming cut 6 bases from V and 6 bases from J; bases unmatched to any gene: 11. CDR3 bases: TGTGCCAGCAGCAATGCGGGGGACGAGGGCGAGCAGTACTTC. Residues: CASSNAGDEGEQYF.

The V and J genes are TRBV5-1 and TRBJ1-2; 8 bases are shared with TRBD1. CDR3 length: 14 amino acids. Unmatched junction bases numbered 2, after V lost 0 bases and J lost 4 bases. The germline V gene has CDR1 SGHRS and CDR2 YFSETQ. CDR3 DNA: TGCGCCAGCAGCTTGGTGGACAGGGTCTATGGCTACACCTTC. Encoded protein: CASSLVDRVYGYTF.

The CDR3 nucleotides are TGCGCCAGCAGCTTTGGACTAGCGGGGGGGCGGGAGACCCAGTACTTC. Its protein is CASSFGLAGGRETQYF. This sequence joins TRBV5-1 and TRBJ2-5; 15 positions agree with TRBD2. The V and J ends lost 2 bases and 5 bases, in that order; junction bases with no gene match: 4. The CDR3 consists of 16 residues. Germline V gives CDR1 SGHRS, CDR2 YFSETQ.

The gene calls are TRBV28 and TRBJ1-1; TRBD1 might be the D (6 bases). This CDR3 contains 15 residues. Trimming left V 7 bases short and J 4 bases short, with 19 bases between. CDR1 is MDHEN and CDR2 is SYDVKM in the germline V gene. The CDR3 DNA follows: TGTGCCAGCAAAGGGGCGACAGGCTGGAGCACTGAAGCTTTCTTT. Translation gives CASKGATGWSTEAFF.

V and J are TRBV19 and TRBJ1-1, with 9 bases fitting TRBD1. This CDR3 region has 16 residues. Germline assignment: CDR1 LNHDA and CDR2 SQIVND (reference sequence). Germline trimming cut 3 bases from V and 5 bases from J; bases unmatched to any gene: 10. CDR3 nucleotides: TGTGCCAGTAGTATCCCGGGACAGGGCTGGAGTACTGAAGCTTTCTTT. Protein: CASSIPGQGWSTEAFF.

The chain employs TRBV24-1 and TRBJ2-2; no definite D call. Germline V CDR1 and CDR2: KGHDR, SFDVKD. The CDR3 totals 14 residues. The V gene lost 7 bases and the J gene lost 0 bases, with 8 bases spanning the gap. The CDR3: CATSAASNTGELFF. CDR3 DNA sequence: TGTGCCACCAGCGCGGCCTCGAACACCGGGGAGCTGTTTTTT.

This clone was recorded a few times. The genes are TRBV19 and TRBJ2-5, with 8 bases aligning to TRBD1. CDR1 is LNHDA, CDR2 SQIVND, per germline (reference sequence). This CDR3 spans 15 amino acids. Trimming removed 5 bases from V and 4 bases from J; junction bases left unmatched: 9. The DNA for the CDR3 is TGTGCCAGTAGTCAGGGGGCCCACCAAATAGAGACCCAGTACTTC. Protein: CASSQGAHQIETQYF.

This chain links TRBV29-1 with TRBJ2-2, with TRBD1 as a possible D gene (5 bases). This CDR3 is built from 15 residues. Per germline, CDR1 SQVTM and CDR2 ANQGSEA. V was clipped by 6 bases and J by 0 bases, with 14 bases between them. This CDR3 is CSVRVQFANTGELFF. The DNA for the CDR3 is TGCAGCGTCAGGGTCCAGTTCGCGAACACCGGGGAGCTGTTTTTT.

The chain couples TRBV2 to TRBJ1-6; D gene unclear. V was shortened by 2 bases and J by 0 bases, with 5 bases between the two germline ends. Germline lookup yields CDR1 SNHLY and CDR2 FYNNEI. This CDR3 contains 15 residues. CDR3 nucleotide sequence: TGTGCCAGCAGTGAAATGAGCTCCTATAATTCACCCCTCCACTTT. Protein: CASSEMSSYNSPLHF.

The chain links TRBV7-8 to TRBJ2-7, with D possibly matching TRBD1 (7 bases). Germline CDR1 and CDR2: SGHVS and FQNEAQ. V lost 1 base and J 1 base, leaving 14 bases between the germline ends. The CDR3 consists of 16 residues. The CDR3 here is CASSLVPQGGSYEQYF. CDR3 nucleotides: TGTGCCAGCAGCTTAGTCCCGCAGGGGGGATCCTACGAGCAGTACTTC.

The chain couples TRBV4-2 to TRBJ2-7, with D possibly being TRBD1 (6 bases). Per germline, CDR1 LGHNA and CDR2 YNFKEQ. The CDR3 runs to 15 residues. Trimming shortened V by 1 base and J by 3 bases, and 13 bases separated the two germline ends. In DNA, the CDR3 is TGTGCCAGCAGCCAAGTCTCGGGACAAAACTACGAGCAGTACTTC. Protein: CASSQVSGQNYEQYF.

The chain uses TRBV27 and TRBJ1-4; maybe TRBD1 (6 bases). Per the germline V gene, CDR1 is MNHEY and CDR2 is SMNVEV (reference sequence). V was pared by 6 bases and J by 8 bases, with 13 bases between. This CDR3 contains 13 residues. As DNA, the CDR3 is TGTGCCAGCAGCCCCAGGGGTGAGGAAAAACTGTTTTTT. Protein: CASSPRGEEKLFF.

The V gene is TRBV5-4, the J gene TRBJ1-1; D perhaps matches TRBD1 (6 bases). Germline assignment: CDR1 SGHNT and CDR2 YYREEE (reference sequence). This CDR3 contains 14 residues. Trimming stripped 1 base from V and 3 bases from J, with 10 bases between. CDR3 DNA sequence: TGTGCCAGCAGCTTGACAGGGCTAGACACTGAAGCTTTCTTT. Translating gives CASSLTGLDTEAFF.

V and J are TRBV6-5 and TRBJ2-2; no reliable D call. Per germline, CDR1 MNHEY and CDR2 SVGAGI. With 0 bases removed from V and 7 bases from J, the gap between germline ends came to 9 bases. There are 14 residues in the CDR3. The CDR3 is CASSYSAGFGELFF. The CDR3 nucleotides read TGTGCCAGCAGTTACTCGGCAGGTTTCGGGGAGCTGTTTTTT.

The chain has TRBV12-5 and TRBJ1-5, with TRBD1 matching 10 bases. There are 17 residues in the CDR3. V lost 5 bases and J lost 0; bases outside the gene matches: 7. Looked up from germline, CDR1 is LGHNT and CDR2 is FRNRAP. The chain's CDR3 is CASGPGRTGGSNQPQHF. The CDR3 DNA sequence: TGTGCTAGTGGTCCCGGCCGGACAGGGGGTAGCAATCAGCCCCAGCATTTT.

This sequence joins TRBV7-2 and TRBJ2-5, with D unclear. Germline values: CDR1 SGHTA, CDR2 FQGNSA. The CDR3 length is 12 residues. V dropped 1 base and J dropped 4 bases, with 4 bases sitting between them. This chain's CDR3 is CASSLVRETQYF. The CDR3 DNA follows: TGTGCCAGCAGCTTAGTTCGAGAGACCCAGTACTTC.

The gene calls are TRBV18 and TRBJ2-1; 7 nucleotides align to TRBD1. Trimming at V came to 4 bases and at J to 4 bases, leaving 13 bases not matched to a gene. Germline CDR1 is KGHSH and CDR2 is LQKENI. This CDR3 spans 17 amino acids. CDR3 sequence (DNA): TGTGCCAGCTCACTCTTTATCTTCGGGACAGCATACAATGAGCAGTTCTTC. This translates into CASSLFIFGTAYNEQFF.